This TCR beta chain originates from a study of blood T cell repertoires in COVID-19. Study details: The United States, Italy and Spain supplied acute and convalescent COVID-19 samples.

Here immunoSEQ multiplex PCR was the method, and the copy in TCRdb shows in-frame clones only, minus some. The sample carries some 290,000 clones, 90% to 95% recorded once. This CDR3 spans 19 amino acids. Germline V gene data show CDR1 as SGDLS and CDR2 as YYNGEE. Trimming removed 2 bases from V and 0 bases from J; junction bases left unmatched: 11. The study drew participants aged about 18 to 89 years from approximately 23 US areas. Cohorts were determined from participant-reported clinical history. The sample comprised PBMCs or T cells enriched from blood (not recorded which). The chain joins TRBV9 to TRBJ2-1; 10 positions match TRBD2. The clonotype originates from a woman in her 30s who had been exposed to COVID-19. CDR3 region: CASSVATSGESSSYNEQFF. CDR3 sequence (DNA): TGTGCCAGCAGCGTGGCAACTAGCGGGGAAAGCAGCTCCTACAATGAGCAGTTCTTC.